The clone carrying this T cell receptor beta chain was seen a few times. The antigen remains unidentified. This clone may be a read error of a much larger clone one base away. As the CDR3 is not closed by the conserved phenylalanine or tryptophan, this likely results from a read error. The sample comes from a study of T cells in Graves' hyperthyroidism and ophthalmopathy. With duration under 3 months, ophthalmopathy was active: Clinical Activity Score at least 3, NOSPECS at least 4. Fresh 10 ml peripheral blood yielded PBMCs. Points from the study as a whole: Most thyroid clonotypes that were expanded above 0.001 also turned up in blood.

Amplification of TCR beta CDR3 regions used RNA as the template. In the first-round RT-PCR of the TCR CDR3, the HTBI primer set was used. Using its own MiXCR run on the multiplex PCR reads, TCRdb lists one record per CDR3 protein. This table holds around 390,000 distinct CDR3 sequences, roughly 14% found once. The germline V and J ends were trimmed by 7 bases and 2 bases, with 14 bases remaining between them. Per the germline V gene, CDR1 is SNHLY and CDR2 is FYNNEI. The CDR3 covers 15 residues. The chain recombines TRBV2 with TRBJ2-2; unclear D gene. Sequencing was carried out using blood. The sequence came from a woman under 40 with Graves' ophthalmopathy. This chain's CDR3 is CASNRATTNTGELFS. CDR3 nucleotides: TGTGCCAGCAATAGGGCTACTACCAACACCGGGGAGCTGTTTTCT.